Below, one TCR beta chain is given with its context. Investigators treated the graft tissue so that it released intraepithelial and lamina propria lymphocytes. This specimen belongs to a study of graft-versus-host responses after intestinal transplantation. Sequencing was performed with immunoSEQ multiplex PCR; in TCRdb, only in-frame clones are kept and a portion is missing. The sample lists 5,700 or so clones, roughly 80% seen once, with 6.5% to 8.5% in the top ten. V was cut by 1 base and J by 0 bases, with 9 bases left in between. The CDR3 is 15 residues long. Germline V lookup: CDR1 MDHEN, CDR2 SYDVKM.

The chain links TRBV28 to TRBJ1-1; perhaps TRBD1 as D (5 bases). This specimen consisted of ileum tissue, obtained about 240 days after intestinal transplant. This clonotype was obtained from a human patient who received an intestinal transplant, so some T cells may come from the graft donor. The CDR3 spells CASSLLGGVNTEAFF. The CDR3 DNA sequence: TGTGCCAGCAGTTTATTGGGGGGGGTGAACACTGAAGCTTTCTTT.